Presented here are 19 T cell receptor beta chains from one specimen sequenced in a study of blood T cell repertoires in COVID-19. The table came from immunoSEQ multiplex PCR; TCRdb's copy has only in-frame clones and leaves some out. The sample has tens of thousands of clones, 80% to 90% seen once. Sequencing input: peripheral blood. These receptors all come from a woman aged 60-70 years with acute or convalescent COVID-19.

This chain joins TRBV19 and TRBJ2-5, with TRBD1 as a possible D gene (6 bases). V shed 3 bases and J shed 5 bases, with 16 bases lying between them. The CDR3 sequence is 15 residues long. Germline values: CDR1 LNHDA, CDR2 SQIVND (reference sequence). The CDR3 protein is CASSIQWGTLETQYF. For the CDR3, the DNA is TGTGCCAGTAGTATTCAGTGGGGGACACTTGAGACCCAGTACTTC.

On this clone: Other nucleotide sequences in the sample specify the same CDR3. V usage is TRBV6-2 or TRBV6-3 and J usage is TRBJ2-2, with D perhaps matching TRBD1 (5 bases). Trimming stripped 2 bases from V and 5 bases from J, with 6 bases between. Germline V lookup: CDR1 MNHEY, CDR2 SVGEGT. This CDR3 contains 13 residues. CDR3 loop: CASSYRGTGELFF. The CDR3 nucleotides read TGTGCCAGCAGTTACAGGGGAACCGGGGAGCTGTTTTTT.

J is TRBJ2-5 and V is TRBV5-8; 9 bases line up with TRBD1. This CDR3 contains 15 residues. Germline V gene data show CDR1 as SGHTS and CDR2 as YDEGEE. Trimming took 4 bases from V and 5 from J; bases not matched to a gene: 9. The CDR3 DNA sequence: TGTGCCAGCAGCCGGCGACAGGGGGTGGGGGAGACCCAGTACTTC. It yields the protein CASSRRQGVGETQYF.

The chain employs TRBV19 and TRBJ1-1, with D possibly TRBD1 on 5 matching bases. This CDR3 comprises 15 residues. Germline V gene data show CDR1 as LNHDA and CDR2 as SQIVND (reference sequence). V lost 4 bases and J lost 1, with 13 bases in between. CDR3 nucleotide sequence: TGTGCCAGTAGTAGACAGACAGCACAGAACACTGAAGCTTTCTTT. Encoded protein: CASSRQTAQNTEAFF.

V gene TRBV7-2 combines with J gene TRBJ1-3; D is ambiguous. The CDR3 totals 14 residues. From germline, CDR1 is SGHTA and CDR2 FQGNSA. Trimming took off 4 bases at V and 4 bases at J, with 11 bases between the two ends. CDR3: CASSSEGAGNTIYF. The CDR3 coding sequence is TGTGCCAGCAGCTCCGAGGGTGCGGGAAACACCATATATTTT.

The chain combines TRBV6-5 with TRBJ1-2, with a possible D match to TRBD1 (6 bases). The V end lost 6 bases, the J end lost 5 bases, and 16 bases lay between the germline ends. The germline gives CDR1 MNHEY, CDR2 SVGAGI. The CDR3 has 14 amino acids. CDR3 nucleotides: TGTGCCAGCAGCCAACAGGGAGTTGAGTATGGCTACACCTTC. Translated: CASSQQGVEYGYTF.

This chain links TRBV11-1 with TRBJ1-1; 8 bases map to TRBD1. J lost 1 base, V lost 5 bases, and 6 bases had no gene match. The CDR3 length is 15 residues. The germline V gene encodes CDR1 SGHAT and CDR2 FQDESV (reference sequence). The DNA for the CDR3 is TGTGCCAGCAGCGCGGACAGGGAAGGGAACACTGAAGCTTTCTTT. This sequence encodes CASSADREGNTEAFF.

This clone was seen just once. The CDR3 here is CASSIREPSRGTEAFF. In DNA, the CDR3 is TGTGCCAGTAGTATAAGGGAACCCAGCAGGGGCACTGAAGCTTTCTTT. The chain links TRBV19 to TRBJ1-1; D is possibly TRBD1 (6 bases). Germline assignment: CDR1 LNHDA and CDR2 SQIVND (reference sequence). The CDR3 is made up of 16 amino acids. V lost 2 bases, J lost 4 bases, and 17 bases lay in between. Full variable domain (missing parts from reference TRBV19 and TRBJ1-1): DGGITQSPKYLFRKEGQNVTLSCEQNLNHDAMYWYRQDPGQGLRLIYYSQIVNDFQKGDIAEGYSVSREKKESFPLTVTSAQKNPTAFYLCASSIREPSRGTEAFFGQGTRLTVV.

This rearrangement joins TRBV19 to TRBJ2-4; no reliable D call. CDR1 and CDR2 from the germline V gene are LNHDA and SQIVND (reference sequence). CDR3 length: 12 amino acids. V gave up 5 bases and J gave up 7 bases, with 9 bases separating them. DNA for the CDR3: TGTGCCAGTAGTCCAGCTAGGAACATTCAGTACTTC. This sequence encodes CASSPARNIQYF.

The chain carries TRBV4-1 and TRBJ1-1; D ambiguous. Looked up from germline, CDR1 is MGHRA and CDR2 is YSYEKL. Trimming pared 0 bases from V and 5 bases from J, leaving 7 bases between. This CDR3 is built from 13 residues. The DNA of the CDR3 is TGCGCCAGCAGCCAAGAGGGAGTGACTGAAGCTTTCTTT. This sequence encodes CASSQEGVTEAFF.

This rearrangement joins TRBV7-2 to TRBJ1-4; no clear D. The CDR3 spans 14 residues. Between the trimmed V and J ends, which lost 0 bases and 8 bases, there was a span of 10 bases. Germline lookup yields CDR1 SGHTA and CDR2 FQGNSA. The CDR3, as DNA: TGTGCCAGCAGCTTAGCGGGCAGAAAAGAAAAACTGTTTTTT. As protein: CASSLAGRKEKLFF.

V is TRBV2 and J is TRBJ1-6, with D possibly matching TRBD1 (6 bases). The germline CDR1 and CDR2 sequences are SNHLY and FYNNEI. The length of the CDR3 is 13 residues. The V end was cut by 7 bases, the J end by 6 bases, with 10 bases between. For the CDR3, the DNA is TGTGCCAGCACCCAGGACAGTAATTCACCCCTCCACTTT. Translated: CASTQDSNSPLHF.

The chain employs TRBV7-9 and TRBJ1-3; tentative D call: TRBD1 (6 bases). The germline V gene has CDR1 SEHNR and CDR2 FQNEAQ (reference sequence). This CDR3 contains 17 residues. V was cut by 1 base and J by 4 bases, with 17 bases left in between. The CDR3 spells CASSLEIGGPVGNTIYF. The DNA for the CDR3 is TGTGCCAGCAGCTTAGAAATCGGGGGGCCGGTAGGAAACACCATATATTTT.

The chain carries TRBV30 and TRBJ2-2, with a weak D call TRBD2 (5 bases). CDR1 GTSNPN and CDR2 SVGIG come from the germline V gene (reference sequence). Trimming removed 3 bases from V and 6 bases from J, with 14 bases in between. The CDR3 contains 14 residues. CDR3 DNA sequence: TGTGCCTGGAGAACTGGACTTCGGTCCGGGGAGCTGTTTTTT. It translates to CAWRTGLRSGELFF.

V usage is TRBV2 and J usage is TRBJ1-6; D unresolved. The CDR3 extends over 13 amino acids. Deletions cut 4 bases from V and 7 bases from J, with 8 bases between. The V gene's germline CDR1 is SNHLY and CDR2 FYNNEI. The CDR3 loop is CASSVFMNSPLHF. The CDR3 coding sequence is TGTGCCAGCAGTGTGTTTATGAATTCACCCCTCCACTTT.

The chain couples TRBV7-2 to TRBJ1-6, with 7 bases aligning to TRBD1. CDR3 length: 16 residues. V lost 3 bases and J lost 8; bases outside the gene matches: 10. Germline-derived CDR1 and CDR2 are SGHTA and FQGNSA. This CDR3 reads CASSLKTGSIHSPLHF. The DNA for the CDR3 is TGTGCCAGCAGCTTGAAGACAGGGTCTATTCATTCACCCCTCCACTTT.

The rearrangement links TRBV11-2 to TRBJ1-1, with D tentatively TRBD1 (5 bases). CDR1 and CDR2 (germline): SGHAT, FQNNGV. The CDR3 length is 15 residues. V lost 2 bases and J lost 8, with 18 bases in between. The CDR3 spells CASSLRRGAFREAFF. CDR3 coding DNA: TGTGCCAGCAGCTTAAGGAGGGGCGCGTTTAGGGAAGCTTTCTTT. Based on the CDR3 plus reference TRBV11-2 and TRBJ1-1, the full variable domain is EAGVAQSPRYKIIEKRQSVAFWCNPISGHATLYWYQQILGQGPKLLIQFQNNGVVDDSQLPKDRFSAERLKGVDSTLKIQPAKLEDSAVYLCASSLRRGAFREAFFGQGTRLTVV.

CDR3 in amino acids: CASSSQGAYGYTF. The CDR3 nucleotides read TGCGCCAGCAGCTCACAGGGGGCTTATGGCTACACCTTC. The chain uses TRBV5-1 and TRBJ1-2; 9 nucleotides agree with TRBD1. Trimming removed 3 bases from V and 5 bases from J; junction bases left unmatched: 2. Germline-derived CDR1 and CDR2 are SGHRS and YFSETQ. The CDR3 extends over 13 amino acids.

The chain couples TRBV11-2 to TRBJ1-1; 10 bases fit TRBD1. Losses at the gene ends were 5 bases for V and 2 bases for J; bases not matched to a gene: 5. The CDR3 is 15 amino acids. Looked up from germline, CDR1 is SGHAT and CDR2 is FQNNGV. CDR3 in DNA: TGTGCCAGCAGCGCGGACAGGGGGGGAAACACTGAAGCTTTCTTT. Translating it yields CASSADRGGNTEAFF.